This T cell receptor beta chain was obtained from a study of blood T cell repertoires in COVID-19. Looking at the study overall: T cells, B-cell-depleted T cells, or PBMCs provided the cDNA or gDNA that served as material.

In germline, CDR1 is GTSNPN, CDR2 SVGIG (reference sequence). After removal of 6 bases from V and 6 bases from J, the junction contained 17 bases not matched to a gene. The CDR3 is 16 residues long. Per the original data handling: Cell counts per sample came from amplifying reference gene primers. Some clones are missing from TCRdb's copy, which holds only in-frame ones; the method was immunoSEQ multiplex PCR. That table furnishes V, J and clone size, whereas the DNA furnished D and trimming. The sample records 150,000 to 200,000 clones, 70% to 90% being singletons. Across about two dozen US areas, participants ranged in age from about 18 to 90 years.

Specimen: PBMCs or T cells enriched from blood (not recorded which). The sequence derives from a man aged 35 to 55 who had recovered from COVID-19. V and J are TRBV30 and TRBJ2-3; 8 nucleotides align to TRBD1. CDR3 in amino acids: CACYSPGGLFPDTQYF. CDR3 nucleotide sequence: TGTGCCTGTTATTCCCCAGGGGGCCTCTTCCCGGATACGCAGTATTTT.